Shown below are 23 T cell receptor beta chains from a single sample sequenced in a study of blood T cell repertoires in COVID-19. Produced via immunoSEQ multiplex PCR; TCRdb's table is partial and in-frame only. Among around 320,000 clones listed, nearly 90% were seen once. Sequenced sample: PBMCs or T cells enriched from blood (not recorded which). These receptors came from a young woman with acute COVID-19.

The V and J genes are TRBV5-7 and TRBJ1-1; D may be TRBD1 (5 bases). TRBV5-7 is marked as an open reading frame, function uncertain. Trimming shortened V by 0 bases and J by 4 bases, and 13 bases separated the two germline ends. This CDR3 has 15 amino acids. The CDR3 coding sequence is TGTGCCAGCAGCTTGGCAAGGGGCACGAGCACTGAAGCTTTCTTT. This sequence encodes CASSLARGTSTEAFF.

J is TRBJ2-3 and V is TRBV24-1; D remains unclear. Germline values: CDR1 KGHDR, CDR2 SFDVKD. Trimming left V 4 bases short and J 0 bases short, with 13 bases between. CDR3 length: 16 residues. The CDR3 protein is CATSDHSYSSTDTQYF. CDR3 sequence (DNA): TGTGCCACCAGTGACCACTCTTACTCTAGCACAGATACGCAGTATTTT.

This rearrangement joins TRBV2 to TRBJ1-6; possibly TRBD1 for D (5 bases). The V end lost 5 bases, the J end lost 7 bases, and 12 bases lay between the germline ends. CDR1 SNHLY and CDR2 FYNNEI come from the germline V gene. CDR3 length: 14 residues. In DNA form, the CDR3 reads TGTGCCAGCAGTCGGGACTTGGTCAATTCACCCCTCCACTTT. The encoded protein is CASSRDLVNSPLHF.

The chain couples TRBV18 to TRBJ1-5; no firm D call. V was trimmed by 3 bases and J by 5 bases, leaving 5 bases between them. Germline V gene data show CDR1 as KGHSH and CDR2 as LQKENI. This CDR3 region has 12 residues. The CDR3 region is CASSPGDQPQHF. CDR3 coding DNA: TGTGCCAGCTCACCGGGAGATCAGCCCCAGCATTTT.

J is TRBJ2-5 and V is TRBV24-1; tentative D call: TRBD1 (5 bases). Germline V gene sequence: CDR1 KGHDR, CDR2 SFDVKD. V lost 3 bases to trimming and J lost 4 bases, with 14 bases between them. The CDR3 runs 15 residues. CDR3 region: CATSDPQGLGETQYF. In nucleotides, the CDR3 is TGTGCCACCAGTGATCCGCAGGGTCTGGGAGAGACCCAGTACTTC.

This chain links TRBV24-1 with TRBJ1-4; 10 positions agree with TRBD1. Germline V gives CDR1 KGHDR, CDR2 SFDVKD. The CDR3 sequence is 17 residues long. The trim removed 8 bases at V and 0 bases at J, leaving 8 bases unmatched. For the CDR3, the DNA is TGTGCCACCATCAGACAGGGGGCGGACGCAACTAATGAAAAACTGTTTTTT. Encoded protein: CATIRQGADATNEKLFF.

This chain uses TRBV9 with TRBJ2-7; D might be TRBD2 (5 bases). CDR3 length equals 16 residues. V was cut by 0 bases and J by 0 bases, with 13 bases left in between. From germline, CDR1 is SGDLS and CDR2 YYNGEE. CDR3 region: CASSVGDSVGSYEQYF. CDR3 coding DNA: TGTGCCAGCAGCGTAGGAGATAGCGTGGGCTCCTACGAGCAGTACTTC.

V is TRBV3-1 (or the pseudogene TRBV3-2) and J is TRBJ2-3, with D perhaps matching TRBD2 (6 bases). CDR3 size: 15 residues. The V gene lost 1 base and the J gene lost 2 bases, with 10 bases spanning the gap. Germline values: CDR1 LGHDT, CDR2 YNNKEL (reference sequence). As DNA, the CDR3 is TGTGCCAGCAGCCAAGGGGTAGCGGCCACAGATACGCAGTATTTT. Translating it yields CASSQGVAATDTQYF.

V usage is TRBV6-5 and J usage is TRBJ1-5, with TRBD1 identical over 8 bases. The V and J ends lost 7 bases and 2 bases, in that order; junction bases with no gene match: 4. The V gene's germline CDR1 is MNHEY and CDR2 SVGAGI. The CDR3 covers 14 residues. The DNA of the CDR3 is TGTGCCAGCATCCTGGACAGGGGCAATCAGCCCCAGCATTTT. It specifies CASILDRGNQPQHF.

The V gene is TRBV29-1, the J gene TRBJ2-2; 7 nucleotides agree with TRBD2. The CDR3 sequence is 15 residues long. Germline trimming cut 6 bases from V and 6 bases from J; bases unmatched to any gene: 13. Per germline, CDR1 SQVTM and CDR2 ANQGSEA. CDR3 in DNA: TGCAGCGTCACCTCCAGCGGGGCTCTATCCGGGGAGCTGTTTTTT. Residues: CSVTSSGALSGELFF.

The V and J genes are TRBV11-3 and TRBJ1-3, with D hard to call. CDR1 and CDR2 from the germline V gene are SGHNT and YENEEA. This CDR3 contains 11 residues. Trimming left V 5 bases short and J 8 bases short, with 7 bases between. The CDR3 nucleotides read TGTGCCAGCAGCGTCGGGGACACCATATATTTT. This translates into CASSVGDTIYF. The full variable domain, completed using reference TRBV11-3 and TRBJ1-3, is EAGVVQSPRYKIIEKKQPVAFWCNPISGHNTLYWYLQNLGQGPELLIRYENEEAVDDSQLPKDRFSAERLKGVDSTLKIQPAELGDSAVYLCASSVGDTIYFGEGSWLTVV.

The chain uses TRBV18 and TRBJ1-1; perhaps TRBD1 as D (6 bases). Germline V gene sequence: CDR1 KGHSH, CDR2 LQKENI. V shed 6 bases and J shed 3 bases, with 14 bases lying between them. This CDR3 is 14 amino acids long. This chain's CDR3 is CASSRGQRDTEAFF. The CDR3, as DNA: TGTGCCAGCTCGCGCGGACAGCGCGACACTGAAGCTTTCTTT.

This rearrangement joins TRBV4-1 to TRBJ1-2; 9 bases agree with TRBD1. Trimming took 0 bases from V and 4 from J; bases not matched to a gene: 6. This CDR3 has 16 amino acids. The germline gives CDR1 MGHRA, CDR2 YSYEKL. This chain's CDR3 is CASSQEYTGGAYGYTF. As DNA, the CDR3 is TGCGCCAGCAGCCAAGAGTATACAGGGGGCGCCTATGGCTACACCTTC.

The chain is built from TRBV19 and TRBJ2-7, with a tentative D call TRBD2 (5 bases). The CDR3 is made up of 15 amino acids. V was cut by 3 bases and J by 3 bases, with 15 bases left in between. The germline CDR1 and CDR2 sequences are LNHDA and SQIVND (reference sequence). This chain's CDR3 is CASSMETTPGYEQYF. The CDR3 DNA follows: TGTGCCAGTAGTATGGAGACTACTCCGGGCTACGAGCAGTACTTC. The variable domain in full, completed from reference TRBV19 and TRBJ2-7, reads DGGITQSPKYLFRKEGQNVTLSCEQNLNHDAMYWYRQDPGQGLRLIYYSQIVNDFQKGDIAEGYSVSREKKESFPLTVTSAQKNPTAFYLCASSMETTPGYEQYFGPGTRLTVT.

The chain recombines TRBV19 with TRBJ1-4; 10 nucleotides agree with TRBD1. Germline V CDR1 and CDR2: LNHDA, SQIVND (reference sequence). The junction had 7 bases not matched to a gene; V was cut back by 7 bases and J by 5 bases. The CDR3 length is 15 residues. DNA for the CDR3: TGTGCCAGTACTCCACCGGGACAGGGGAATGAAAAACTGTTTTTT. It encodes CASTPPGQGNEKLFF.

DNA of the CDR3: TGCAGCGTTGATAAGAACCCGGGGGAGACCCAGTACTTC. This codes for CSVDKNPGETQYF. The V call is TRBV29-1, the J call TRBJ2-5, with D possibly matching TRBD2 (5 bases). This CDR3 contains 13 residues. Between the trimmed V and J ends, which lost 3 bases and 5 bases, there was a span of 13 bases. Per the germline V gene, CDR1 is SQVTM and CDR2 is ANQGSEA.

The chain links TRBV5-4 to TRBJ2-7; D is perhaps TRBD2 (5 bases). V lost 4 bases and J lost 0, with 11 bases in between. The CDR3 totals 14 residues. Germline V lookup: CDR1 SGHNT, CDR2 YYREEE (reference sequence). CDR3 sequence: CASSPGLVSYEQYF. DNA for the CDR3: TGTGCCAGCAGCCCCGGACTCGTCTCCTACGAGCAGTACTTC.

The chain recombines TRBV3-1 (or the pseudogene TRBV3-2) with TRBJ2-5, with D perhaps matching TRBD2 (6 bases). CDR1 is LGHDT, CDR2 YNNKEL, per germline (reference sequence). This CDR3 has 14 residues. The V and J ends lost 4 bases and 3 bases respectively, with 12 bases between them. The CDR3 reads CASSLWGGKETQYF. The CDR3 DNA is TGTGCCAGCAGCCTCTGGGGCGGGAAAGAGACCCAGTACTTC.

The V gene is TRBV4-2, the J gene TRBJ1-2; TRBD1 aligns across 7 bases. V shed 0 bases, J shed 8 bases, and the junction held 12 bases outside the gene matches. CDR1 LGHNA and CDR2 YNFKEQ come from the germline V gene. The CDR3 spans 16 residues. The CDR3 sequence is CASSQDIQGRGRGYTF. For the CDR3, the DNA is TGTGCCAGCAGCCAAGATATACAGGGGCGGGGTAGAGGCTACACCTTC.

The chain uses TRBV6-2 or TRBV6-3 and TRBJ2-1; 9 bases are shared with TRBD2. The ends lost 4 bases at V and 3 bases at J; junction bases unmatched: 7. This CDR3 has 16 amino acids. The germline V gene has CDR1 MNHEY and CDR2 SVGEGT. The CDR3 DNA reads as TGTGCCAGCAGTTCCATGACTAGCGGTTACTACAATGAGCAGTTCTTC. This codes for CASSSMTSGYYNEQFF.

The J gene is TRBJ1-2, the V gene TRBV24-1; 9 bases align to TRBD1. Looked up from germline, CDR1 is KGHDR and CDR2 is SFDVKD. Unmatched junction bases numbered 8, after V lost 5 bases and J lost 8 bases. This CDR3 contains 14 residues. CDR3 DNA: TGTGCCACCAGTGGCGAGACAGGGGGAAGAGGCTACACCTTC. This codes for CATSGETGGRGYTF.

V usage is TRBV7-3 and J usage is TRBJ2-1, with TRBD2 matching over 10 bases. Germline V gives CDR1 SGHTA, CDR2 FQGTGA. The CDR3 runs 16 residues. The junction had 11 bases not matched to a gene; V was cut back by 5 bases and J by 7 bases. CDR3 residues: CASSATLAGVSNEQFF. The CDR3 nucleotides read TGTGCCAGCAGCGCCACGCTAGCGGGAGTTAGTAATGAGCAGTTCTTC.

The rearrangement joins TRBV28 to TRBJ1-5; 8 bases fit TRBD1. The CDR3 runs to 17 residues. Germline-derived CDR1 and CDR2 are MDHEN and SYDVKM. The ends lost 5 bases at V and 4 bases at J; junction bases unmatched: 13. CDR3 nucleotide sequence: TGTGCCAGCAGTCCTTTAACCGACAGGGGCTTAAATCAGCCCCAGCATTTT. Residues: CASSPLTDRGLNQPQHF.